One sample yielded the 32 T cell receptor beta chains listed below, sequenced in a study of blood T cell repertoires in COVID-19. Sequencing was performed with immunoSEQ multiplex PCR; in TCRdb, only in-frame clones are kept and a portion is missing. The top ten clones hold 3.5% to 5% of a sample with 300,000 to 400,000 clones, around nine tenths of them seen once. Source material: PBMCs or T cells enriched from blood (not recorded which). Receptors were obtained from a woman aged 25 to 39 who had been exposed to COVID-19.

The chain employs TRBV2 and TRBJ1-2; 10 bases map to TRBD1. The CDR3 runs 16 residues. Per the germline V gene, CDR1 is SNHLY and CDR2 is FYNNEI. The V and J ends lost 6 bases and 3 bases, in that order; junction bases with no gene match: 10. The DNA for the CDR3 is TGTGCCAGCAGGGGGGGACAGGGGTTTCGAGACTATGGCTACACCTTC. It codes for CASRGGQGFRDYGYTF.

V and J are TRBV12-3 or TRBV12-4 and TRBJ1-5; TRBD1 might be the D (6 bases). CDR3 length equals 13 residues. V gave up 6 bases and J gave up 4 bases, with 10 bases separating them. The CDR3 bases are TGTGCCAGCAGCCCTAGGGGGAATCAGCCCCAGCATTTT. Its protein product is CASSPRGNQPQHF.

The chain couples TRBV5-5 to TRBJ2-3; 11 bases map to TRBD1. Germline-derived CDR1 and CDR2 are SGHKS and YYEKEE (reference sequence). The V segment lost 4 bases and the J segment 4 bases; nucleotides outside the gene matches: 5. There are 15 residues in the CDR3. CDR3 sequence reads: CASSRPGQGADTQYF. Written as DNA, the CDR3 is TGTGCCAGCAGCCGTCCGGGACAGGGGGCAGATACGCAGTATTTT.

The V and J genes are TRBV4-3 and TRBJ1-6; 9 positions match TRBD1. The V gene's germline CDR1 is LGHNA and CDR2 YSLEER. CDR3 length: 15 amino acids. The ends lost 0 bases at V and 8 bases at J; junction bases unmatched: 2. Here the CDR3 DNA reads TGCGCCAGCAGCCAAGAGGACAGGGGTTATTCACCCCTCCACTTT. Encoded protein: CASSQEDRGYSPLHF.

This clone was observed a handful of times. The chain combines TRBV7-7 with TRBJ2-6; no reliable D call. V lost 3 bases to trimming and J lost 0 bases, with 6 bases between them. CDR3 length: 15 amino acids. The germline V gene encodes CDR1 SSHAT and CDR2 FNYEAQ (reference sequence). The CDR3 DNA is TGTGCCAGCAGCTTTGGAGTCTCTGGGGCCAACGTCCTGACTTTC. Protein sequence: CASSFGVSGANVLTF.

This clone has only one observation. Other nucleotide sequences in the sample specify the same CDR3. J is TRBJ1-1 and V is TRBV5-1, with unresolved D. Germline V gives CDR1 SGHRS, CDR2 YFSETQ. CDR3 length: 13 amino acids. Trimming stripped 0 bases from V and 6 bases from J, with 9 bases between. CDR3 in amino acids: CASSLAPESEAFF. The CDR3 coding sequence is TGCGCCAGCAGCTTGGCTCCAGAATCTGAAGCTTTCTTT.

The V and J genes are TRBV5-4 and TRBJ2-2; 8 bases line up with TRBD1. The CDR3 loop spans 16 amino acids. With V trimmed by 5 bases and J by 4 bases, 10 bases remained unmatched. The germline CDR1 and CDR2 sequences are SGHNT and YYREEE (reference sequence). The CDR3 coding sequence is TGTGCCAGCAGGCATGGACAGGGAAGGAGCACCGGGGAGCTGTTTTTT. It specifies CASRHGQGRSTGELFF. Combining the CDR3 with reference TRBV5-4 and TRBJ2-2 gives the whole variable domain ETGVTQSPTHLIKTRGQQVTLRCSSQSGHNTVSWYQQALGQGPQFIFQYYREEENGRGNFPPRFSGLQFPNYSSELNVNALELDDSALYLCASRHGQGRSTGELFFGEGSRLTVL.

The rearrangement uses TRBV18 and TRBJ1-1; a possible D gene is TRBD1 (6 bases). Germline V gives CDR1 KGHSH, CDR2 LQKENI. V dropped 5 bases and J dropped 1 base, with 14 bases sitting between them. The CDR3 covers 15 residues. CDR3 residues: CASSTSTGRNTEAFF. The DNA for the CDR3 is TGTGCCAGCTCAACATCCACAGGGAGGAACACTGAAGCTTTCTTT.

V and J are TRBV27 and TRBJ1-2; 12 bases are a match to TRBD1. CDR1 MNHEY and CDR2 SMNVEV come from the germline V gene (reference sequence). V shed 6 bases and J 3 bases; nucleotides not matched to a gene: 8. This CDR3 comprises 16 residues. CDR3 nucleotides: TGTGCCAGCAGAACCGGGACAGGGGGCGCCCACTATGGCTACACCTTC. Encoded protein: CASRTGTGGAHYGYTF.

In nucleotides, the CDR3 is TGTGCCAGCAGCTCCGGGACAGGGCACTACGAGCAGTACTTC. It is translated as CASSSGTGHYEQYF. The chain uses TRBV3-1 (or the pseudogene TRBV3-2) and TRBJ2-7; TRBD1 matches at 9 bases. Germline V gives CDR1 LGHDT, CDR2 YNNKEL (reference sequence). V lost 5 bases to trimming and J lost 3 bases; unmatched junction nucleotides: 5. The CDR3 has 14 amino acids.

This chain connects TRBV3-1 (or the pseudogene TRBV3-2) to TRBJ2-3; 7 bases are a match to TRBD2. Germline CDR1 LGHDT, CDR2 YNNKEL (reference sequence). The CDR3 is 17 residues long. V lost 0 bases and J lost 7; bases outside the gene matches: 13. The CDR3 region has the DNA TGTGCCAGCAGCCAAGATTCAGAGACTAGCACGGCAAATACGCAGTATTTT. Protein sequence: CASSQDSETSTANTQYF.

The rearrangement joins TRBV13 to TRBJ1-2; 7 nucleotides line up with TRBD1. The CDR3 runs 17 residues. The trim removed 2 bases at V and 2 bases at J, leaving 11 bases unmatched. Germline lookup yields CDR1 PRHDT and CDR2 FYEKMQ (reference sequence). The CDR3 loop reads CASSLPSGQRENYGYTF. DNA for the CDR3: TGTGCCAGCAGCTTACCCTCGGGACAGCGAGAAAACTATGGCTACACCTTC. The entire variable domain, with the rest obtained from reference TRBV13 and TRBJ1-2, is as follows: AAGVIQSPRHLIKEKRETATLKCYPIPRHDTVYWYQQGPGQDPQFLISFYEKMQSDKGSIPDRFSAQQFSDYHSELNMSSLELGDSALYFCASSLPSGQRENYGYTFGSGTRLTVV.

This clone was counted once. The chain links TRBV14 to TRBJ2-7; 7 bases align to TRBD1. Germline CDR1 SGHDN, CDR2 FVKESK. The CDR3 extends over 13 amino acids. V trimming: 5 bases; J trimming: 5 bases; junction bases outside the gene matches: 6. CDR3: CASSYRDSHEQYF. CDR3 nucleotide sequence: TGTGCCAGCAGCTACCGGGACAGCCACGAGCAGTACTTC. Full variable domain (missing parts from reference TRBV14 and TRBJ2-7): EAGVTQFPSHSVIEKGQTVTLRCDPISGHDNLYWYRRVMGKEIKFLLHFVKESKQDESGMPNNRFLAERTGGTYSTLKVQPAELEDSGVYFCASSYRDSHEQYFGPGTRLTVT.

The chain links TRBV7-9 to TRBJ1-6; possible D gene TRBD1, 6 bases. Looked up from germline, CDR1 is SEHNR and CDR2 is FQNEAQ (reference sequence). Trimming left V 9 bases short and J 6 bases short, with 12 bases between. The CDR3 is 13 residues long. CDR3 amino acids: CASSQGSNSPLHF. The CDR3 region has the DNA TGTGCCAGTTCACAGGGCTCTAATTCACCCCTCCACTTT.

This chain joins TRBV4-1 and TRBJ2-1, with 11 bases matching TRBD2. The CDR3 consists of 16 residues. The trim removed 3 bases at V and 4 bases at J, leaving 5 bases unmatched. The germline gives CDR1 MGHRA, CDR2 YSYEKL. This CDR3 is CASSQESSGGYNEQFF. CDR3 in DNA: TGCGCCAGCAGCCAGGAATCTAGCGGGGGGTACAATGAGCAGTTCTTC.

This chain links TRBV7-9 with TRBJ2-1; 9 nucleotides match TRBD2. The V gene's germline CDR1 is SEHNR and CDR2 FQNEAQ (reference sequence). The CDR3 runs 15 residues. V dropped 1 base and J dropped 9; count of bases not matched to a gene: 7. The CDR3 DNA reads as TGTGCCAGCAGCTTAGTCGCGGGGGGGCTCCCTGAGCAGTTCTTC. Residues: CASSLVAGGLPEQFF.

The CDR3 reads CASSDSGTVYQPQHF. As DNA, the CDR3 is TGTGCCAGCAGTGATTCTGGGACAGTTTATCAGCCCCAGCATTTT. The rearrangement uses TRBV6-1 and TRBJ1-5; the match to TRBD1 covers 7 bases. Per germline, CDR1 MNHNS and CDR2 SASEGT. The V and J ends lost 3 bases and 5 bases, in that order; junction bases with no gene match: 7. The CDR3 is 15 amino acids.

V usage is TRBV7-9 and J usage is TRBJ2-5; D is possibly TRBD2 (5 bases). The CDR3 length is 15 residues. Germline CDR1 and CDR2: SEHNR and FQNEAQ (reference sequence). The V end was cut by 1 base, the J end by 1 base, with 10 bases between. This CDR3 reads CASSLGTSGQETQYF. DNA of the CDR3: TGTGCCAGCAGCTTAGGTACGAGCGGCCAAGAGACCCAGTACTTC.

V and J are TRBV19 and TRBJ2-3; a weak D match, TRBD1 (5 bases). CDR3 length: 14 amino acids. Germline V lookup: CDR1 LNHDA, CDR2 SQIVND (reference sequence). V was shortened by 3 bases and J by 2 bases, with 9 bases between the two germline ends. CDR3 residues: CASSIRDPTDTQYF. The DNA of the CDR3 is TGTGCCAGTAGTATCAGGGATCCCACAGATACGCAGTATTTT.

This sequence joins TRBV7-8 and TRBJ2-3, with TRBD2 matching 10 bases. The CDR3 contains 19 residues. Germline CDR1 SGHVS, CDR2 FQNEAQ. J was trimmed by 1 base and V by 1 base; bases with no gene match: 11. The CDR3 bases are TGTGCCAGCAGCTTAGGGAGCGGGGGGGCCCTAGGCGGCACAGATACGCAGTATTTT. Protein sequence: CASSLGSGGALGGTDTQYF.

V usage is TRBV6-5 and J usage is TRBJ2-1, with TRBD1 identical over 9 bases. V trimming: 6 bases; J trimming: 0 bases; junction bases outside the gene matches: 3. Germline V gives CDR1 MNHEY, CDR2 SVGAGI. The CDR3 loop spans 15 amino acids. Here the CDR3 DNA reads TGTGCCAGCAGGGGACAGGGCGGCTCCTACAATGAGCAGTTCTTC. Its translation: CASRGQGGSYNEQFF.

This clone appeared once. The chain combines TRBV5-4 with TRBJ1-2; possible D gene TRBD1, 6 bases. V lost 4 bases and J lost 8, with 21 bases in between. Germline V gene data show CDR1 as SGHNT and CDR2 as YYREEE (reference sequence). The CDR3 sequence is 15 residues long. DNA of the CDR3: TGTGCCAGCAGCATAGAGGGACATCGGGCGGGCGGCTACACCTTC. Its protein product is CASSIEGHRAGGYTF.

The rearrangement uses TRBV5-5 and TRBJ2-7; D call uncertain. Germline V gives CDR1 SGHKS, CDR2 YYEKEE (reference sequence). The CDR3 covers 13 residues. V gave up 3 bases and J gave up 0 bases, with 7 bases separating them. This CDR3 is CASSSWSSYEQYF. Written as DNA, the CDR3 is TGTGCCAGCAGCTCGTGGAGCTCCTACGAGCAGTACTTC.

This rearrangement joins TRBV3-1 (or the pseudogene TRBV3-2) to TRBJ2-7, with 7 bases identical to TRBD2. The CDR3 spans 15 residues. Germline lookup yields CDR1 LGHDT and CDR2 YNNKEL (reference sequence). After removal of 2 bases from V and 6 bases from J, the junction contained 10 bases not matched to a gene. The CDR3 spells CASSQYGGVLSEQYF. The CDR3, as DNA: TGTGCCAGCAGCCAATATGGGGGGGTCCTCTCCGAGCAGTACTTC.

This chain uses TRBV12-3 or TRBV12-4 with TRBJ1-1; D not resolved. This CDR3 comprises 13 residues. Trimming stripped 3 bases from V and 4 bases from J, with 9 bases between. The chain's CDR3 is CASSLRVSTEAFF. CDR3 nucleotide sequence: TGTGCCAGCAGTTTGAGGGTTAGCACTGAAGCTTTCTTT.

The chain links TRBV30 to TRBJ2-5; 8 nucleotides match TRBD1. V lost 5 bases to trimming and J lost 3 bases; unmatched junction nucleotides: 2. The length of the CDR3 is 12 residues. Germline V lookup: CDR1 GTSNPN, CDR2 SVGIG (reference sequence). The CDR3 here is CAWETGEETQYF. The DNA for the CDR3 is TGTGCCTGGGAGACAGGGGAAGAGACCCAGTACTTC.

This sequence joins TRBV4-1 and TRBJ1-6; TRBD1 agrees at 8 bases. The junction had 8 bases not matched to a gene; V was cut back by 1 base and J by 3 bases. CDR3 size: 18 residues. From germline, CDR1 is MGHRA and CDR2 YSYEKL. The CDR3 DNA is TGCGCCAGCAGCCAAGGCCCCCGGGACAGGATCTATAATTCACCCCTCCACTTT. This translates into CASSQGPRDRIYNSPLHF.

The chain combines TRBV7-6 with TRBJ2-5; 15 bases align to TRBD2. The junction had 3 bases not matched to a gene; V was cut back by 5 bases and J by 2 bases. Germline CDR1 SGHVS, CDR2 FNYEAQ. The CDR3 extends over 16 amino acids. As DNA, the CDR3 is TGTGCCAGCAGCCTCGGACTAGCGGGGGGGCAAGAGACCCAGTACTTC. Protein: CASSLGLAGGQETQYF.

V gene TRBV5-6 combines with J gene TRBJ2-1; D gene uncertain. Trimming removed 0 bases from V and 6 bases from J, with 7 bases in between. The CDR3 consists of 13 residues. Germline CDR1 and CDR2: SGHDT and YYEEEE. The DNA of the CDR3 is TGTGCCAGCAGCTTGGCACAGATCAATGAGCAGTTCTTC. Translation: CASSLAQINEQFF.

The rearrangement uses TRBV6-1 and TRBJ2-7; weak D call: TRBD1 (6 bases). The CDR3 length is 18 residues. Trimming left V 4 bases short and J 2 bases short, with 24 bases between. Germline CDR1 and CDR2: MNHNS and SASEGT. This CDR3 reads CASSVTLQGRARPYEQYF. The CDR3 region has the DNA TGTGCCAGCAGTGTAACCCTACAGGGTCGTGCGCGTCCCTACGAGCAGTACTTC.

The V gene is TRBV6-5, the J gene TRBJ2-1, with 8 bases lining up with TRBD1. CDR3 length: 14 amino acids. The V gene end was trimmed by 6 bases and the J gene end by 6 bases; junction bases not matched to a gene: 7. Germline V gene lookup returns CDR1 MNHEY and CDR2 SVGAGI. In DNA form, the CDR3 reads TGTGCCAGCAGCCTCCGGGACAGGATCAATGAGCAGTTCTTC. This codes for CASSLRDRINEQFF.

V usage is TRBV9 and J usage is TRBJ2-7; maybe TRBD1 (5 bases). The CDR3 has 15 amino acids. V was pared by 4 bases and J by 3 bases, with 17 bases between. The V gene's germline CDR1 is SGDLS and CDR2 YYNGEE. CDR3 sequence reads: CASSPRPAQGYEQYF. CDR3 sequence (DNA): TGTGCCAGCAGCCCCCGTCCCGCGCAGGGCTACGAGCAGTACTTC.